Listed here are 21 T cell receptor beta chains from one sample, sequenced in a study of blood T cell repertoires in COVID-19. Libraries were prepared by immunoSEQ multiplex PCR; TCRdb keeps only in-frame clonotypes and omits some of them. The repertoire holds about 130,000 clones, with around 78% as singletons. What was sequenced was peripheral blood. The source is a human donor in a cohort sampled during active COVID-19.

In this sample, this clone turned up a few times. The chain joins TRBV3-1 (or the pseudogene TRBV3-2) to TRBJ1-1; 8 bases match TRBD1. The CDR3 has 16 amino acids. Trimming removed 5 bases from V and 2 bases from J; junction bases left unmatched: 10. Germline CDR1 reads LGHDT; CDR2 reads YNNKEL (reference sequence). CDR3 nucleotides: TGTGCCAGCAGCAAGGCCCGAGGACAGGGAAACACTGAAGCTTTCTTT. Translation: CASSKARGQGNTEAFF.

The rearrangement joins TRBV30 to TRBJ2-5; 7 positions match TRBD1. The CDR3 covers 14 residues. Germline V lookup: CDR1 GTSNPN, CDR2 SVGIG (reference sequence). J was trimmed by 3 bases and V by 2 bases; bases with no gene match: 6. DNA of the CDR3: TGTGCCTGGAGTCACGGGACAGAAAAAGAGACCCAGTACTTC. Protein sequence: CAWSHGTEKETQYF.

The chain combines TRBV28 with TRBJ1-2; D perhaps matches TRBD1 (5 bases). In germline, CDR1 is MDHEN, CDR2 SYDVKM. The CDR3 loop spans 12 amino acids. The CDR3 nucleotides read TGTGGGGACTGGAGTTTAAACTATGGCTACACCTTC. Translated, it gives CGDWSLNYGYTF.

CDR3 protein: CATRWGGSYEQYF. CDR3 bases: TGTGCCACCAGGTGGGGGGGCTCCTACGAGCAGTACTTC. The chain joins TRBV15 to TRBJ2-7; 7 bases match TRBD2. From germline, CDR1 is LNHNV and CDR2 YYDKDF (reference sequence). The CDR3 consists of 13 residues. The V segment lost 6 bases and the J segment 0 bases; nucleotides outside the gene matches: 2.

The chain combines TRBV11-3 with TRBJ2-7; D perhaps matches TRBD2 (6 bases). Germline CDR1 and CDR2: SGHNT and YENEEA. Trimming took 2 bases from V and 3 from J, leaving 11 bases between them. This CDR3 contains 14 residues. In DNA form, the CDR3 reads TGTGCCAGCAGCTTAACCTCCGGGAGCTACGAGCAGTACTTC. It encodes CASSLTSGSYEQYF.

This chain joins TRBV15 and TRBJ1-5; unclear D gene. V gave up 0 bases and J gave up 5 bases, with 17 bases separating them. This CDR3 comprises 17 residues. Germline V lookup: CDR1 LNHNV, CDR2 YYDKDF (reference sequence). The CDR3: CATSRDRGWRTYQPQHF. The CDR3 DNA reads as TGTGCCACCAGCAGAGACCGGGGATGGAGAACCTATCAGCCCCAGCATTTT.

CDR3 sequence (DNA): TGCGCCAGCAGCTGGGGGCACAGGGATGGGACTGAAGCTTTCTTT. Its translation is CASSWGHRDGTEAFF. The chain employs TRBV5-1 and TRBJ1-1; TRBD1 might be the D (6 bases). Per germline, CDR1 SGHRS and CDR2 YFSETQ. V dropped 3 bases and J dropped 5 bases, with 17 bases sitting between them. This CDR3 region has 15 residues.

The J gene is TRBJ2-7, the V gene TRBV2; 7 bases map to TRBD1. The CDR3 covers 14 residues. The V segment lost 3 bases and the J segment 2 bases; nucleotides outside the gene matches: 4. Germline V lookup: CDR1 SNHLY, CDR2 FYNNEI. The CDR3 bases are TGTGCCAGCAGTGAGAGGGACAGAACCTACGAGCAGTACTTC. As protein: CASSERDRTYEQYF.

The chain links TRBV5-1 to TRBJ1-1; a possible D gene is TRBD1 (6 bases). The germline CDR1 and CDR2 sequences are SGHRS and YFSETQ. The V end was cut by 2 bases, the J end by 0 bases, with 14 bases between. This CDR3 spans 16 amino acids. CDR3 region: CASSLMSGHLNTEAFF. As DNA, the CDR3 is TGCGCCAGCAGCTTAATGTCGGGACACCTGAACACTGAAGCTTTCTTT.

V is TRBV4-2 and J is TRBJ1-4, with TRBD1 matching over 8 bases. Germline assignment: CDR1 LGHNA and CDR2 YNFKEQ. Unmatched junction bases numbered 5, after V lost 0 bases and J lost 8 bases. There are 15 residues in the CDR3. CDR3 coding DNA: TGTGCCAGCAGCCAAGACCGGCAGGGGGCCGAAAAACTGTTTTTT. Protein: CASSQDRQGAEKLFF.

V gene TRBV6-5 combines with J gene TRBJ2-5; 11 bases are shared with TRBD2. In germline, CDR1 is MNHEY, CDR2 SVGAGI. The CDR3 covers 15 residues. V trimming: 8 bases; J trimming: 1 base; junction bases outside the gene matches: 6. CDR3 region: CASRLTSGGQETQYF. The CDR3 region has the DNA TGTGCCAGCCGACTTACTAGCGGGGGCCAAGAGACCCAGTACTTC.

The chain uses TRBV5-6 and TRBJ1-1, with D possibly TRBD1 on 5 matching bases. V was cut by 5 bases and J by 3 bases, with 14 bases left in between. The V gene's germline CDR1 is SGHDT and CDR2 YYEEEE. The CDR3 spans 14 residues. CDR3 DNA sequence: TGTGCCAGCAGGCCAGGGCTCGTGGACACTGAAGCTTTCTTT. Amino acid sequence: CASRPGLVDTEAFF.

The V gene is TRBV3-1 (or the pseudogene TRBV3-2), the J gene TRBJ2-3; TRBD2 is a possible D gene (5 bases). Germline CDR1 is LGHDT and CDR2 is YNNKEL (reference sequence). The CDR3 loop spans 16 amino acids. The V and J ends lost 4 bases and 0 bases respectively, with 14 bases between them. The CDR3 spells CASSPGPRDSTDTQYF. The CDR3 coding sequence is TGTGCCAGCAGCCCGGGCCCTCGGGATAGCACAGATACGCAGTATTTT.

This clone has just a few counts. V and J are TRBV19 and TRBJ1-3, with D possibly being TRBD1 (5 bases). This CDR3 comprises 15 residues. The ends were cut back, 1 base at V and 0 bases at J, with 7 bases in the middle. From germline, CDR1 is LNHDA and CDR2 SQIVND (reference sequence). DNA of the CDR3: TGTGCCAGTAGTATAGGGACAAGCTCTGGAAACACCATATATTTT. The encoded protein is CASSIGTSSGNTIYF. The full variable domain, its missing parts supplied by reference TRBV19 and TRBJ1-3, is DGGITQSPKYLFRKEGQNVTLSCEQNLNHDAMYWYRQDPGQGLRLIYYSQIVNDFQKGDIAEGYSVSREKKESFPLTVTSAQKNPTAFYLCASSIGTSSGNTIYFGEGSWLTVV.

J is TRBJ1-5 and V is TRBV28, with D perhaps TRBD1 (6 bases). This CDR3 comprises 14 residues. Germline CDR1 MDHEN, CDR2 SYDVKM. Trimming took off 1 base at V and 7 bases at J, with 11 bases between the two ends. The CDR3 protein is CASSLLGGPQPQHF. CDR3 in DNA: TGTGCCAGCAGTTTATTGGGGGGGCCCCAGCCCCAGCATTTT.

The CDR3 DNA reads TGTGCCAGTAGTACAGCTCCAGGGTACGAGCAGTACTTC. This encodes CASSTAPGYEQYF. The chain employs TRBV19 and TRBJ2-7; tentatively, D is TRBD1 (5 bases). V was trimmed by 4 bases and J by 4 bases, leaving 11 bases between them. The germline V gene has CDR1 LNHDA and CDR2 SQIVND (reference sequence). The length of the CDR3 is 13 residues.

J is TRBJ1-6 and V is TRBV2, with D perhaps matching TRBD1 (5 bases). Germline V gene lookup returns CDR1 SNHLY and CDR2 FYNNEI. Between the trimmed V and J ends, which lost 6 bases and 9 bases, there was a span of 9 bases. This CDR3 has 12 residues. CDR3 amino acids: CASRGGSSPLHF. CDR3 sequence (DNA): TGTGCCAGCAGGGGGGGAAGTTCACCCCTCCACTTT. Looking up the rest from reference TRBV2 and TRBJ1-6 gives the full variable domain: EPEVTQTPSHQVTQMGQEVILRCVPISNHLYFYWYRQILGQKVEFLVSFYNNEISEKSEIFDDQFSVERPDGSNFTLKIRSTKLEDSAMYFCASRGGSSPLHFGNGTRLTVT.

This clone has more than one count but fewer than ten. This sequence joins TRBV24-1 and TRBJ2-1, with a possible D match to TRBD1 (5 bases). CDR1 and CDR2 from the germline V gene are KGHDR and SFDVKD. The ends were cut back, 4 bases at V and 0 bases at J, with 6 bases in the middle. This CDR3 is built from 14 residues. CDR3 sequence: CATSEGVSYNEQFF. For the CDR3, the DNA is TGTGCCACCAGTGAAGGGGTCTCCTACAATGAGCAGTTCTTC.

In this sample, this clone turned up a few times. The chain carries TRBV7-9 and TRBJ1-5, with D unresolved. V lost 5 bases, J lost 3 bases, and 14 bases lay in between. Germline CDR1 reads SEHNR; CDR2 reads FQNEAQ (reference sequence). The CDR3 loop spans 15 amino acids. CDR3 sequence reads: CASSPGGGINQPQHF. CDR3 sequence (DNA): TGTGCCAGCAGCCCCGGTGGAGGGATCAATCAGCCCCAGCATTTT.

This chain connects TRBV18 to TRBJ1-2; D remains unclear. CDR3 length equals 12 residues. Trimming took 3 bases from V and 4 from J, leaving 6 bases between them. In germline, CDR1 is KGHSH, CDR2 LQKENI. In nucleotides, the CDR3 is TGTGCCAGCTCACCGGGAGGCTATGGCTACACCTTC. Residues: CASSPGGYGYTF.

The CDR3 DNA reads TGTGCCAGCAGCTTAGCCAGGAACACTGAAGCTTTCTTT. This encodes CASSLARNTEAFF. The chain is built from TRBV7-2 and TRBJ1-1; no reliable D call. V lost 0 bases and J lost 1, with 3 bases in between. CDR1 is SGHTA and CDR2 is FQGNSA in the germline V gene. The CDR3 is 13 residues long.